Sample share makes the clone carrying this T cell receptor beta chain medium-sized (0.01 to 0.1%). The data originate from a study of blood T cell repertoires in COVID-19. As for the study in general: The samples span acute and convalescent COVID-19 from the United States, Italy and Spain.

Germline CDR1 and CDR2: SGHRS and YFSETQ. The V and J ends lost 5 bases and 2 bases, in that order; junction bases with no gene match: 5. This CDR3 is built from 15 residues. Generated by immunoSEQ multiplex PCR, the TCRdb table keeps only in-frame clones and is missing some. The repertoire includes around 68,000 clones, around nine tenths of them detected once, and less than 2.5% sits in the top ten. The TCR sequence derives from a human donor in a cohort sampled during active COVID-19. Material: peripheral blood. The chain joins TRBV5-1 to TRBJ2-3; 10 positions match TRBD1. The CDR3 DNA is TGCGCCAGCAGTGCCGGACAGGGGGACACAGATACGCAGTATTTT. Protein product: CASSAGQGDTDTQYF.